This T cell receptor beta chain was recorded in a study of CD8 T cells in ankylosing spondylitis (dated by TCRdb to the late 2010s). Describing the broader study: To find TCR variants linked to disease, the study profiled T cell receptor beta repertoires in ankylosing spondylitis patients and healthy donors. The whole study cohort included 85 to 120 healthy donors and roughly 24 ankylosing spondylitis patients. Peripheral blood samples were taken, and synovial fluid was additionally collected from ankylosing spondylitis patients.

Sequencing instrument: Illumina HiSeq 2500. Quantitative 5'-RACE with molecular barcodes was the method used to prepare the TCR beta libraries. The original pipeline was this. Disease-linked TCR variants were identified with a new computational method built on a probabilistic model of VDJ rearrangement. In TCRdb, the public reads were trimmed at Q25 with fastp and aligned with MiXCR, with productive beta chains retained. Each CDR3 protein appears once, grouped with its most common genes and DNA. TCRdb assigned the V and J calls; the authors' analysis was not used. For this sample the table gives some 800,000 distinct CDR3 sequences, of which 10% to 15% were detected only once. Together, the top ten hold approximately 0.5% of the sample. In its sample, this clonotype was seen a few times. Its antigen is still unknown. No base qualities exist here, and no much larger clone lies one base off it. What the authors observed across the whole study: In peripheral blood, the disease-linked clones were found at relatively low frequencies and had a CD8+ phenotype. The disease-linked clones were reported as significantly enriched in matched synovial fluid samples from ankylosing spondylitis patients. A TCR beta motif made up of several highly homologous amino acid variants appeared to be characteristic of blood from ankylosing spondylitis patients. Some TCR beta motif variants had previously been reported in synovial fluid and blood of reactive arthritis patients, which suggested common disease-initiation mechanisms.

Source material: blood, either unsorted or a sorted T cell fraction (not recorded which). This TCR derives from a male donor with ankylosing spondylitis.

The DNA sequence is as follows: TGTGCCAGCAGCTTTAGGACCGGTCGTAGGACCGGGGAGCTGTTTTTT. It translates as CASSFRTGRRTGELFF. The rearranged segments are TRBV7-2 and TRBJ2-2; there is no confident call for the D gene. Inclusive of the bounding cysteine and phenylalanine, the CDR3 is 16 residues long. Just CDR3 DNA is preserved here, 48 bases in frame from base 1. CDR1 and CDR2 are read off the germline V gene as SGHTA and FQGNSA. V loses 3 bases, J loses 5 bases, and the germline ends lie 16 bases apart.